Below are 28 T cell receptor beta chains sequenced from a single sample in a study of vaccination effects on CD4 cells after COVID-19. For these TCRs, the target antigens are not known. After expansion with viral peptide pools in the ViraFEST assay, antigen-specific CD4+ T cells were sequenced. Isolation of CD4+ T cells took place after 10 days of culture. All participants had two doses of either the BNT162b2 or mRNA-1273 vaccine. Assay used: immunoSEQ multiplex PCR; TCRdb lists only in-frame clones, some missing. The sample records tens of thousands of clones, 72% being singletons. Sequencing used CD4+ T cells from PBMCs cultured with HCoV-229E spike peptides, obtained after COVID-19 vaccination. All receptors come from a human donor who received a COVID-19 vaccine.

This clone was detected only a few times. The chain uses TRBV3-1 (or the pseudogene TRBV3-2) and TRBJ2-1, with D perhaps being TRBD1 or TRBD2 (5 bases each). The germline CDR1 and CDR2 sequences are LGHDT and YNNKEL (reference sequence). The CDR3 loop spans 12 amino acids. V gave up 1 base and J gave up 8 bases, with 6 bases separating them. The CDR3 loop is CASSQVGDEQFF. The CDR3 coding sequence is TGTGCCAGCAGCCAAGTGGGGGATGAGCAGTTCTTC.

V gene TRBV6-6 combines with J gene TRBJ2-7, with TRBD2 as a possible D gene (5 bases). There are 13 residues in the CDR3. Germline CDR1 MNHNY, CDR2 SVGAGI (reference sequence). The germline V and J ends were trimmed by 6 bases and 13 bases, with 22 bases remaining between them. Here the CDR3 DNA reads TGTGCCAGCAGGCCTCCTGGGAGTGCTAGTCCTTACTTC. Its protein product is CASRPPGSASPYF.

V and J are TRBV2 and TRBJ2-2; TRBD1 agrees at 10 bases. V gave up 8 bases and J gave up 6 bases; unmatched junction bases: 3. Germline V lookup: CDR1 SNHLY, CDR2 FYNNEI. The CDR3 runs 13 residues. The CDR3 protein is CASAGQGAGELFF. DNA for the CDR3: TGTGCCAGCGCTGGACAGGGGGCCGGGGAGCTGTTTTTT.

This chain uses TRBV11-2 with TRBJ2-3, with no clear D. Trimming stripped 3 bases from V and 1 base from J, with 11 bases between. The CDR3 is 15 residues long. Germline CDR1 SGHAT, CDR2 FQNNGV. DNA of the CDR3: TGTGCCAGCAGCTTCGAGCGTAGGGGCACAGATACGCAGTATTTT. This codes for CASSFERRGTDTQYF. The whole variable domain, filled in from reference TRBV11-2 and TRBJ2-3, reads EAGVAQSPRYKIIEKRQSVAFWCNPISGHATLYWYQQILGQGPKLLIQFQNNGVVDDSQLPKDRFSAERLKGVDSTLKIQPAKLEDSAVYLCASSFERRGTDTQYFGPGTRLTVL.

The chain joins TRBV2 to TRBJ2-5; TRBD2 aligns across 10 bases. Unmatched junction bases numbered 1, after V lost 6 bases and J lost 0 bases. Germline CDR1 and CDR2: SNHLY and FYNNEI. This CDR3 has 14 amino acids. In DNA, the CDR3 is TGTGCCAGCAGACTAGCGGGGCACCAAGAGACCCAGTACTTC. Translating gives CASRLAGHQETQYF.

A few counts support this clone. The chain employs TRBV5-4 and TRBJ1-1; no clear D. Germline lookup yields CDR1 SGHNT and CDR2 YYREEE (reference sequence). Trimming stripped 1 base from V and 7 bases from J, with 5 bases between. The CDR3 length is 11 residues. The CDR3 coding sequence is TGTGCCAGCAGCTTGTTTGGTGAAGCTTTCTTT. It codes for CASSLFGEAFF.

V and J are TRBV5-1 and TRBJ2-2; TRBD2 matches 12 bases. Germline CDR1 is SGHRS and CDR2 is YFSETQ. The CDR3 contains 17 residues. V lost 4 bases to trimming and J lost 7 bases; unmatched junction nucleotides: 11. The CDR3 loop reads CASSLTPGLAGLGELFF. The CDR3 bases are TGCGCCAGCAGCCTAACACCCGGACTAGCGGGACTCGGGGAGCTGTTTTTT.

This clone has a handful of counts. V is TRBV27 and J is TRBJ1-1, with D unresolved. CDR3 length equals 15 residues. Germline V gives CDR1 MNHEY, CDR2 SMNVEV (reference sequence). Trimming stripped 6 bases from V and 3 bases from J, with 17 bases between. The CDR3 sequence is CASSPRRPGDTEAFF. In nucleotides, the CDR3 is TGTGCCAGCAGCCCGAGGCGGCCCGGGGACACTGAAGCTTTCTTT.

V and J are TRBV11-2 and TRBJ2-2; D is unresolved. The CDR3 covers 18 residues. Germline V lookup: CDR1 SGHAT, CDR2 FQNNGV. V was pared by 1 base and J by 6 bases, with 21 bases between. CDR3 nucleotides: TGTGCCAGCAGCTTAGTGAGCGTCAGGAAATTTGGGCCCGGGGAGCTGTTTTTT. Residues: CASSLVSVRKFGPGELFF.

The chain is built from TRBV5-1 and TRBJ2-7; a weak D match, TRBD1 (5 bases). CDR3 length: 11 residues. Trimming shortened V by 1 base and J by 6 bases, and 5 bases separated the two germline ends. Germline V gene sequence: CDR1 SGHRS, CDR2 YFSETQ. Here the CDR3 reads CASSLRGEQYF. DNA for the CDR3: TGCGCCAGCAGCTTGAGGGGCGAGCAGTACTTC.

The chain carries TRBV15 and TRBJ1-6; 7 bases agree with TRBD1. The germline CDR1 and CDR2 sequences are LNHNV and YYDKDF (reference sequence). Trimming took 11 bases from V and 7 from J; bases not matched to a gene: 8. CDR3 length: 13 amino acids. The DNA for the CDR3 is TGTGCCGCGGGGAGGGGGCGGAATTCACCCCTCCACTTT. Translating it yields CAAGRGRNSPLHF.

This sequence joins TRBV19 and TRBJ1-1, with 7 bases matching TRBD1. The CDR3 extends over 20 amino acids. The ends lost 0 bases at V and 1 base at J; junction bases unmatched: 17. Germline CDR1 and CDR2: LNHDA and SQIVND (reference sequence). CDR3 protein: CASSIDGYRGSEVWNTEAFF. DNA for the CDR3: TGTGCCAGTAGTATAGATGGATACAGGGGTTCGGAAGTTTGGAACACTGAAGCTTTCTTT.

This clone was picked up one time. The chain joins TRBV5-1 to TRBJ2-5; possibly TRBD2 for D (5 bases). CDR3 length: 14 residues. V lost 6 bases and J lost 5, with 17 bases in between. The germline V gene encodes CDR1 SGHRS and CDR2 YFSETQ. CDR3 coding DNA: TGCGCCAGCACGTCGGGGAGTAAGGAGGAGACCCAGTACTTC. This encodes CASTSGSKEETQYF. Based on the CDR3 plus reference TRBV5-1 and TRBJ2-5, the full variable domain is KAGVTQTPRYLIKTRGQQVTLSCSPISGHRSVSWYQQTPGQGLQFLFEYFSETQRNKGNFPGRFSGRQFSNSRSEMNVSTLELGDSALYLCASTSGSKEETQYFGPGTRLLVL.

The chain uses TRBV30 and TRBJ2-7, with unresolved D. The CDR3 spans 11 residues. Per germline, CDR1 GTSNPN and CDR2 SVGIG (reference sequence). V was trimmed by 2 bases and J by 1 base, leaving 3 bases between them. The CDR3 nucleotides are TGTGCCTGGAGTACGTCCTACGAGCAGTACTTC. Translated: CAWSTSYEQYF.

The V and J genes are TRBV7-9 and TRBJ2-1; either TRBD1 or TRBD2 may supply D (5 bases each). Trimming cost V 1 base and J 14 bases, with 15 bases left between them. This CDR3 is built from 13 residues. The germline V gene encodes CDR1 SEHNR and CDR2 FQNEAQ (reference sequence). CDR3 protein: CASSLEGAGSKFF. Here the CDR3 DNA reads TGTGCCAGCAGCTTAGAAGGGGCGGGTAGCAAGTTCTTC.

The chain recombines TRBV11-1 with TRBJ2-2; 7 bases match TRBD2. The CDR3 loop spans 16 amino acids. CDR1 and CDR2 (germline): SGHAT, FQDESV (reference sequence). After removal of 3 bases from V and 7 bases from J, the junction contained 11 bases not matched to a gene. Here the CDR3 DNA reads TGTGCCAGCAGCTTCCAGACTGGACTAGTGGGCGGGGAGCTGTTTTTT. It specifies CASSFQTGLVGGELFF. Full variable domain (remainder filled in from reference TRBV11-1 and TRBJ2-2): EAEVAQSPRYKITEKSQAVAFWCDPISGHATLYWYRQILGQGPELLVQFQDESVVDDSQLPKDRFSAERLKGVDSTLKIQPAELGDSAMYLCASSFQTGLVGGELFFGEGSRLTVL.

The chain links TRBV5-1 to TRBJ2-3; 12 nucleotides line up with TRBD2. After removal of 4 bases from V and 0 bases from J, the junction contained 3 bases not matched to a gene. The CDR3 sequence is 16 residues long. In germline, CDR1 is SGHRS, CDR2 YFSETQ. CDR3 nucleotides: TGCGCCAGCAGCCAGGGACTAGCGGGTAGCACAGATACGCAGTATTTT. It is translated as CASSQGLAGSTDTQYF.

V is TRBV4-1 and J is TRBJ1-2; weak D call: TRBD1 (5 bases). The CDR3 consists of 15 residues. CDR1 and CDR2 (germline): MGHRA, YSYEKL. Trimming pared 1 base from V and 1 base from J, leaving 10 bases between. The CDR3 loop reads CASSQGGGLNYGYTF. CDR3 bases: TGCGCCAGCAGCCAAGGGGGGGGACTTAACTATGGCTACACCTTC.

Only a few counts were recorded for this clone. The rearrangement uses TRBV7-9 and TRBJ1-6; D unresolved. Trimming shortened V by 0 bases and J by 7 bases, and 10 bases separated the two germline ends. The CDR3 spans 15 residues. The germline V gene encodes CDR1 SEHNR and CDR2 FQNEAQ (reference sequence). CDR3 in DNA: TGTGCCAGCAGCTTAGCTTACCAGATAAATTCACCCCTCCACTTT. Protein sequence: CASSLAYQINSPLHF.

The CDR3 DNA is TGTGCCAGCAGCTTTAGTTACAGGGGCCATGAAAAACTGTTTTTT. Translating it yields CASSFSYRGHEKLFF. J is TRBJ1-4 and V is TRBV5-8, with 7 positions matching TRBD1. Losses at the gene ends were 2 bases for V and 6 bases for J; bases not matched to a gene: 7. The length of the CDR3 is 15 residues. In germline, CDR1 is SGHTS, CDR2 YDEGEE. Variable domain in full (rest from reference TRBV5-8 and TRBJ1-4): EAGVTQSPTHLIKTRGQQATLRCSPISGHTSVYWYQQALGLGLQFLLWYDEGEERNRGNFPPRFSGRQFPNYSSELNVNALELEDSALYLCASSFSYRGHEKLFFGSGTQLSVL.

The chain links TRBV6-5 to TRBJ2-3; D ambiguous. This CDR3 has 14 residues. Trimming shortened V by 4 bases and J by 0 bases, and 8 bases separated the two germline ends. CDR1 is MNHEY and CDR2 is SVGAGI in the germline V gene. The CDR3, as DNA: TGTGCCAGCAGTTTGCAACAGAGCACAGATACGCAGTATTTT. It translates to CASSLQQSTDTQYF.

CDR3 protein: CATSPPGTGNEKLFF. For the CDR3, the DNA is TGTGCCACCAGCCCCCCCGGGACAGGGAATGAAAAACTGTTTTTT. The chain employs TRBV15 and TRBJ1-4; 9 positions agree with TRBD1. V was pared by 5 bases and J by 5 bases, with 6 bases of the junction left unmatched. The germline gives CDR1 LNHNV, CDR2 YYDKDF (reference sequence). The CDR3 runs to 15 residues.

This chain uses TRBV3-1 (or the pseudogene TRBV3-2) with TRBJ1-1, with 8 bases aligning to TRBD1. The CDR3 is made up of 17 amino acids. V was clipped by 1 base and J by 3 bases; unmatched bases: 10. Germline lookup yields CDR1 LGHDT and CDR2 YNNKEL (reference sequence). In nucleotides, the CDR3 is TGTGCCAGCAGCCAAGCGGGGACAGGCCTAAGCCACACTGAAGCTTTCTTT. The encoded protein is CASSQAGTGLSHTEAFF.

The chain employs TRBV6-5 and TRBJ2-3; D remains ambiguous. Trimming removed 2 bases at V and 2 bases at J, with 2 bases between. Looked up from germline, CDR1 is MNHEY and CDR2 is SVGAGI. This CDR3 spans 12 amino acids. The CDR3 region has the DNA TGTGCCAGCAGTTACGACACAGATACGCAGTATTTT. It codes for CASSYDTDTQYF.

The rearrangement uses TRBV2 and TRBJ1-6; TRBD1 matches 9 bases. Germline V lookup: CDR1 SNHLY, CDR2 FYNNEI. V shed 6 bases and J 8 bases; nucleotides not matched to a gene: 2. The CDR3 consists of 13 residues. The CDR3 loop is CASRGDRDSPLHF. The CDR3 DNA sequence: TGTGCCAGCAGGGGGGACAGGGATTCACCCCTCCACTTT.

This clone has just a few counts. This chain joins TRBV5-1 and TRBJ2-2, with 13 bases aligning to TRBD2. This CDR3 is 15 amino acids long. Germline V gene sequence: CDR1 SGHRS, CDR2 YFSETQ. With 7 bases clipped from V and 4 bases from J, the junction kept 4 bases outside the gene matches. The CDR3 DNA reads TGCGCCAGCGGACTAGCGGGGGATGGCACCGGGGAGCTGTTTTTT. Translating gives CASGLAGDGTGELFF. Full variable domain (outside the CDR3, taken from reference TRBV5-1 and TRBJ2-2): KAGVTQTPRYLIKTRGQQVTLSCSPISGHRSVSWYQQTPGQGLQFLFEYFSETQRNKGNFPGRFSGRQFSNSRSEMNVSTLELGDSALYLCASGLAGDGTGELFFGEGSRLTVL.

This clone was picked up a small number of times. The CDR3 DNA sequence: TGCGCCAGCAGCTCGACCTCCGGGACAGGGCAAGAGACCCAGTACTTC. Translating gives CASSSTSGTGQETQYF. The genes are TRBV4-1 and TRBJ2-5; 9 nucleotides align to TRBD1. V shed 5 bases, J shed 2 bases, and the junction held 9 bases outside the gene matches. The germline V gene encodes CDR1 MGHRA and CDR2 YSYEKL. The CDR3 is 16 residues long.

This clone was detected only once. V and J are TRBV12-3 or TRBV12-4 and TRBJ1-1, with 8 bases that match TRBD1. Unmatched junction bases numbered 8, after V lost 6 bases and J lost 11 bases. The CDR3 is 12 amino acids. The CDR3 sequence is CASSRTGMGAFF. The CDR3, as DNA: TGTGCCAGCAGCAGGACAGGGATGGGGGCTTTCTTT.